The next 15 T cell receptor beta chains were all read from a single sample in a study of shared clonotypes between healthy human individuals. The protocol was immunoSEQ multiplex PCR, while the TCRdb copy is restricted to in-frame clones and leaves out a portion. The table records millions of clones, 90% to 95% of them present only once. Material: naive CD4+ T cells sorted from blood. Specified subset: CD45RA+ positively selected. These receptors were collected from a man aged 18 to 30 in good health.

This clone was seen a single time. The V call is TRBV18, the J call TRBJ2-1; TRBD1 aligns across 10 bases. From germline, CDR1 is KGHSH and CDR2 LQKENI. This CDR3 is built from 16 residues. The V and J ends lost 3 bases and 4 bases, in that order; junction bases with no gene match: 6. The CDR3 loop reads CASSPRQGASYNEQFF. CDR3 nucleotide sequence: TGTGCCAGCTCACCCCGACAGGGGGCGTCGTACAATGAGCAGTTCTTC.

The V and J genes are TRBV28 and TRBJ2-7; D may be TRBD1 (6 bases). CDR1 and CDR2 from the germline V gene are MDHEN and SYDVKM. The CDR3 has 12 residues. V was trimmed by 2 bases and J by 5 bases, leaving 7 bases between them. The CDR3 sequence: CASSLQGNEQYF. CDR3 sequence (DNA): TGTGCCAGCAGTTTACAGGGGAACGAGCAGTACTTC.

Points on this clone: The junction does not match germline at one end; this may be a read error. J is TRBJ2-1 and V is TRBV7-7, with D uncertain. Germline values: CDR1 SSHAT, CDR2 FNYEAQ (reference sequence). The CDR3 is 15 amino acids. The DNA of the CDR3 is TGTGCTAGCAGCTTAGGGCCCGGTGTATACAATGAGCAGTTCTTC. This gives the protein CASSLGPGVYNEQFF.

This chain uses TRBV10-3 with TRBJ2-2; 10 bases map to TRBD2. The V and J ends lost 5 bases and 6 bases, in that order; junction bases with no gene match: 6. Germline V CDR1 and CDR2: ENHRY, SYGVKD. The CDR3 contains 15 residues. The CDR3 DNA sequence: TGTGCCATCAGTTCGGCTAGCGGGGGCCCCGGGGAGCTGTTTTTT. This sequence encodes CAISSASGGPGELFF.

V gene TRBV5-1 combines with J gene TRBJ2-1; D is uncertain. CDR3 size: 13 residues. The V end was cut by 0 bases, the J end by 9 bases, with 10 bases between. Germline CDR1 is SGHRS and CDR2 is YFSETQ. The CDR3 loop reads CASSLDWAGEQFF. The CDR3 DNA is TGCGCCAGCAGCTTGGATTGGGCTGGTGAGCAGTTCTTC. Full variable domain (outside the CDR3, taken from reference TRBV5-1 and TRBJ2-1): KAGVTQTPRYLIKTRGQQVTLSCSPISGHRSVSWYQQTPGQGLQFLFEYFSETQRNKGNFPGRFSGRQFSNSRSEMNVSTLELGDSALYLCASSLDWAGEQFFGPGTRLTVL.

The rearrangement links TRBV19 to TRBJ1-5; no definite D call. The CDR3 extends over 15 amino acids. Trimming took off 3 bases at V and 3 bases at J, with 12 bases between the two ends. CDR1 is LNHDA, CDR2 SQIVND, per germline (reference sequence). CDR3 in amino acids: CASSISHYFNQPQHF. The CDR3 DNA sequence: TGTGCCAGTAGTATCTCGCATTATTTCAATCAGCCCCAGCATTTT.

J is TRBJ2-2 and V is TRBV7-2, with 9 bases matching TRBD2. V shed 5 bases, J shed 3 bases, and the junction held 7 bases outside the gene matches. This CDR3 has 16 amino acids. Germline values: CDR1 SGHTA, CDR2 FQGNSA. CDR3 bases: TGTGCCAGCAGCCAGCTAGCGGGATCCTACACCGGGGAGCTGTTTTTT. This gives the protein CASSQLAGSYTGELFF.

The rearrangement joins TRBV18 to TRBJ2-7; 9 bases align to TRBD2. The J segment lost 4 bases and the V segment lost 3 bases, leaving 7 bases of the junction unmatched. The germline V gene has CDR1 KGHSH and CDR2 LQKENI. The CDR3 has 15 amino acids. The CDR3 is CASSPASGVDYEQYF. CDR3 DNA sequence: TGTGCCAGCTCACCGGCTAGCGGGGTCGATTACGAGCAGTACTTC. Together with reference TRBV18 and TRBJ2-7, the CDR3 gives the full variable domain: NAGVMQNPRHLVRRRGQEARLRCSPMKGHSHVYWYRQLPEEGLKFMVYLQKENIIDESGMPKERFSAEFPKEGPSILRIQQVVRGDSAAYFCASSPASGVDYEQYFGPGTRLTVT.

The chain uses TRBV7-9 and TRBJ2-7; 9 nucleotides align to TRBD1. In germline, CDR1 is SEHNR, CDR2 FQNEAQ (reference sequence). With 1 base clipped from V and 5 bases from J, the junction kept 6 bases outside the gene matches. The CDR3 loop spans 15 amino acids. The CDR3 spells CASSLVGTGFHEQYF. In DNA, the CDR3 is TGTGCCAGCAGCTTAGTGGGGACAGGGTTCCACGAGCAGTACTTC.

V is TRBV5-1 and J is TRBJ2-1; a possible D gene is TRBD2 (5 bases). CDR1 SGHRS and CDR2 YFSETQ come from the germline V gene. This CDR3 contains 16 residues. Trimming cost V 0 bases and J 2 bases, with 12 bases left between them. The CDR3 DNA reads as TGCGCCAGCAGCTTGGGTGGCGGGCCCACCTACAATGAGCAGTTCTTC. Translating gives CASSLGGGPTYNEQFF.

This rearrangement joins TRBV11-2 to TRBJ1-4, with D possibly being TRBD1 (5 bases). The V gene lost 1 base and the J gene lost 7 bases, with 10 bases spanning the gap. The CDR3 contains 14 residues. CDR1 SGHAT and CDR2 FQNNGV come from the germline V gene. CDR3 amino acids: CASSLVAGGEKLFF. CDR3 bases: TGTGCCAGCAGCTTAGTTGCCGGGGGTGAAAAACTGTTTTTT.

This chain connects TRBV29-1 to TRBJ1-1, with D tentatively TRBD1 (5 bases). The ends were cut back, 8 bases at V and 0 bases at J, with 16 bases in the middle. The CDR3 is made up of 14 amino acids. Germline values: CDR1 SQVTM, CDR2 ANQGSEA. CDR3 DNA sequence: TGCAGCCTGCATGGGGGACTGTTGAACACTGAAGCTTTCTTT. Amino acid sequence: CSLHGGLLNTEAFF. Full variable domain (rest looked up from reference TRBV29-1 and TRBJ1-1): SAVISQKPSRDICQRGTSLTIQCQVDSQVTMMFWYRQQPGQSLTLIATANQGSEATYESGFVIDKFPISRPNLTFSTLTVSNMSPEDSSIYLCSLHGGLLNTEAFFGQGTRLTVV.

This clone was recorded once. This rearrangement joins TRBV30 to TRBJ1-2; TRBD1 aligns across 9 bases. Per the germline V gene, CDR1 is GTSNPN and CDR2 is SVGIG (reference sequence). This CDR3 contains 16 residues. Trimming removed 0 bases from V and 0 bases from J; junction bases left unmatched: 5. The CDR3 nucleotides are TGTGCCTGGAGTGTACGGGACAGGGTAGCTAACTATGGCTACACCTTC. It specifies CAWSVRDRVANYGYTF.

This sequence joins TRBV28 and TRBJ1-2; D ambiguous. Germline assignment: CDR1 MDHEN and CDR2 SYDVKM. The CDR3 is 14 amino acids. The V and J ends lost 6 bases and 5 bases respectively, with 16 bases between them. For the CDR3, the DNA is TGTGCCAGCAGCCTTCCAGGCGGCGGGTATGGCTACACCTTC. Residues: CASSLPGGGYGYTF.

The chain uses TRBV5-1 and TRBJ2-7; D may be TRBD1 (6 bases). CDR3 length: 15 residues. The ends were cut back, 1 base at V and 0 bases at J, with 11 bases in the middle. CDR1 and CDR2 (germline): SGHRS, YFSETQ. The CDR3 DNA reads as TGCGCCAGCAGCTTGAATACAGGGAACTCCTACGAGCAGTACTTC. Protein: CASSLNTGNSYEQYF.